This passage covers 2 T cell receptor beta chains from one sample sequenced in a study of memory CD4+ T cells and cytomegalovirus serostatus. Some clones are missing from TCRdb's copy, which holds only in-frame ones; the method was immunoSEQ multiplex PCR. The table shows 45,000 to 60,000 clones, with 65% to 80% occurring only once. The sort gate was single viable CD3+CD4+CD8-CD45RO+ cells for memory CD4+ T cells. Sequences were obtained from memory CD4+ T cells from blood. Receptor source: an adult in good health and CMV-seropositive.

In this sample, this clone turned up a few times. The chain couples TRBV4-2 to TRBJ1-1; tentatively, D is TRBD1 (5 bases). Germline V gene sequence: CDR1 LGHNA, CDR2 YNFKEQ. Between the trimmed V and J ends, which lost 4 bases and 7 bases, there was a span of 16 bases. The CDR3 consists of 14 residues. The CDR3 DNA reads TGTGCCAGCAGCCCGGGGCGCCGGGCCGGTGAAGCTTTCTTT. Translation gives CASSPGRRAGEAFF.

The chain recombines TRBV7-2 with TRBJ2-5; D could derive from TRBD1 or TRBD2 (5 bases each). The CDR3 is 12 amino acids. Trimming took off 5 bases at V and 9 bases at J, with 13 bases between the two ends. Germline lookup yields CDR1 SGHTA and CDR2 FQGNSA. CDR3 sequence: CASSPGAYPQYF. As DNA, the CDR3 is TGTGCCAGCAGCCCCGGGGCTTACCCCCAGTACTTC.